What follows are 14 T cell receptor beta chains derived from one specimen sequenced in a study of technical replicates of blood from a handful of donors. TCRdb's copy holds only in-frame clones and misses some; the assay was immunoSEQ multiplex PCR. The sample records 65,000 to 90,000 clones, approximately 94% being singletons. Sample: T cells isolated from PBMCs. These receptors all come from a human donor in good health.

The rearrangement joins TRBV6-5 to TRBJ2-3; D is ambiguous. CDR3 size: 13 residues. Germline V gene sequence: CDR1 MNHEY, CDR2 SVGAGI. V lost 8 bases and J 0 bases, leaving 9 bases between the germline ends. CDR3 amino acids: CASGSMSTDTQYF. The CDR3 nucleotides read TGTGCCAGCGGTTCCATGAGCACAGATACGCAGTATTTT.

This chain uses TRBV10-3 with TRBJ1-1; D ambiguous. The V and J ends lost 7 bases and 0 bases respectively, with 9 bases between them. CDR1 is ENHRY and CDR2 is SYGVKD in the germline V gene. The CDR3 contains 13 residues. CDR3 DNA sequence: TGTGCCATCAAGGAGGCTATGAACACTGAAGCTTTCTTT. Its protein is CAIKEAMNTEAFF.

V is TRBV5-4 and J is TRBJ2-7; D gene ambiguous. Trimming pared 4 bases from V and 3 bases from J, leaving 14 bases between. The germline CDR1 and CDR2 sequences are SGHNT and YYREEE (reference sequence). This CDR3 comprises 14 residues. CDR3 loop: CASSLSTVGYEQYF. Here the CDR3 DNA reads TGTGCCAGCAGCCTCTCCACAGTGGGCTACGAGCAGTACTTC.

The V gene is TRBV7-9, the J gene TRBJ2-5; 12 bases agree with TRBD2. The CDR3 extends over 14 amino acids. Germline loops: CDR1 SEHNR, CDR2 FQNEAQ (reference sequence). Trimming at V came to 5 bases and at J to 3 bases, leaving 1 base not matched to a gene. The chain's CDR3 is CASSTSGRKETQYF. As DNA, the CDR3 is TGTGCCAGCAGCACTAGCGGGAGGAAAGAGACCCAGTACTTC.

A single count supports this clone. The chain combines TRBV7-6 with TRBJ2-7; 7 bases line up with TRBD1. The V gene's germline CDR1 is SGHVS and CDR2 FNYEAQ. J was trimmed by 4 bases and V by 7 bases; bases with no gene match: 10. The CDR3 totals 14 residues. CDR3 sequence: CASTPGTVQYEQYF. CDR3 coding DNA: TGTGCCAGCACCCCCGGGACAGTGCAATACGAGCAGTACTTC.

V is TRBV5-6 and J is TRBJ2-7; the D is unclear. Trimming stripped 1 base from V and 2 bases from J, with 4 bases between. From germline, CDR1 is SGHDT and CDR2 YYEEEE. This CDR3 spans 12 amino acids. CDR3 sequence: CASSLSAYEQYF. The CDR3 DNA follows: TGTGCCAGCAGCTTGTCCGCCTACGAGCAGTACTTC.

The chain couples TRBV23-1 to TRBJ1-1; 10 nucleotides line up with TRBD1. TRBV23-1 is annotated as an ORF whose role is uncertain. Trimming cost V 6 bases and J 7 bases; bases outside gene matches: 11. The length of the CDR3 is 15 residues. CDR3 sequence: CASRRRDRGLGEAFF. The CDR3 nucleotides read TGCGCCAGCAGGCGCAGGGACAGGGGTCTTGGTGAAGCTTTCTTT.

This sequence joins TRBV9 and TRBJ2-7; 11 positions match TRBD2. This CDR3 is 15 amino acids long. V lost 4 bases, J lost 2 bases, and 5 bases stayed unmatched. From germline, CDR1 is SGDLS and CDR2 YYNGEE. The DNA for the CDR3 is TGTGCCAGCAGCCTAGGGACTAGCGGCACCTACGAGCAGTACTTC. Translated: CASSLGTSGTYEQYF.

This clone was recorded only once. The chain recombines TRBV27 with TRBJ1-4; D not resolved. The length of the CDR3 is 16 residues. Trimming took 1 base from V and 3 from J, leaving 12 bases between them. The germline V gene has CDR1 MNHEY and CDR2 SMNVEV (reference sequence). As DNA, the CDR3 is TGTGCCAGCAGTTTATGGCCCCGTCCCCCTAATGAAAAACTGTTTTTT. It encodes CASSLWPRPPNEKLFF.

The V call is TRBV27, the J call TRBJ2-7, with D perhaps matching TRBD1 (6 bases). With 3 bases removed from V and 1 base from J, the gap between germline ends came to 16 bases. CDR1 and CDR2 from the germline V gene are MNHEY and SMNVEV (reference sequence). The CDR3 spans 16 residues. The CDR3 nucleotides read TGTGCCAGCAGTTTGAGCCCCGGGACACTTTCCTACGAGCAGTACTTC. Translating gives CASSLSPGTLSYEQYF.

The J gene is TRBJ2-1, the V gene TRBV7-3, with TRBD2 identical over 9 bases. CDR3 size: 14 residues. Germline trimming cut 7 bases from V and 10 bases from J; bases unmatched to any gene: 11. Germline V gene sequence: CDR1 SGHTA, CDR2 FQGTGA. The CDR3 spells CASTFSGSTGEQFF. Written as DNA, the CDR3 is TGTGCCAGCACCTTTAGCGGGAGTACGGGCGAGCAGTTCTTC.

Only a few counts were recorded for this clone. The rearrangement uses TRBV13 and TRBJ2-3; weak D call: TRBD2 (5 bases). Germline V gene data show CDR1 as PRHDT and CDR2 as FYEKMQ (reference sequence). The CDR3 loop spans 16 amino acids. The V and J ends lost 5 bases and 1 base respectively, with 16 bases between them. The CDR3 sequence is CASSDGGGYGTDTQYF. The CDR3, as DNA: TGTGCCAGCAGCGACGGCGGAGGCTATGGCACAGATACGCAGTATTTT.

A note on this clone: The identical CDR3 is also encoded by other nucleotide sequences in the sample. The chain carries TRBV5-1 and TRBJ2-3; 8 nucleotides align to TRBD2. The CDR3 covers 15 residues. From germline, CDR1 is SGHRS and CDR2 YFSETQ. With V trimmed by 0 bases and J by 3 bases, 3 bases remained unmatched. The CDR3 protein is CASSLVGGRTDTQYF. The CDR3 DNA reads TGCGCCAGCAGCTTGGTAGGCGGGAGGACAGATACGCAGTATTTT.

The chain combines TRBV9 with TRBJ2-7; D is possibly TRBD2 (7 bases). V was shortened by 0 bases and J by 3 bases, with 16 bases between the two germline ends. This CDR3 is built from 16 residues. Germline V gene data show CDR1 as SGDLS and CDR2 as YYNGEE. The CDR3 sequence is CASSVAAGAGHYEQYF. CDR3 nucleotide sequence: TGTGCCAGCAGCGTAGCTGCGGGGGCAGGACACTACGAGCAGTACTTC. The variable domain in full, with the rest retrieved from reference TRBV9 and TRBJ2-7, is DSGVTQTPKHLITATGQRVTLRCSPRSGDLSVYWYQQSLDQGLQFLIQYYNGEERAKGNILERFSAQQFPDLHSELNLSSLELGDSALYFCASSVAAGAGHYEQYFGPGTRLTVT.